This TCR beta chain was sequenced during a study of blood T cell repertoires in COVID-19. Study context: COVID-19 samples from acute and convalescent phases originated in the United States, Italy and Spain. The cDNA or gDNA used as material had been derived from T cells, B-cell-depleted T cells, or PBMCs.

This clone was found a few times. Per the study methods: Estimates of nucleated cell counts were drawn from the amplification of reference gene primers. The data were produced by immunoSEQ multiplex PCR, yet TCRdb's version contains in-frame clones alone and is incomplete. V, J and clone size are taken as reported in that table, and D and trimming were inferred from the DNA itself. The sample includes some 250,000 clones, approximately 90% of them seen just once. Sequencing input: peripheral blood. This TCR was sampled from a woman aged 40-49 years who had recovered from COVID-19.

For the CDR3, the DNA is TGCGCCAGCAGCTTGGTTGCGGGAGGGAGCTCCTACAATGAGCAGTTCTTC. Residues: CASSLVAGGSSYNEQFF. The rearrangement links TRBV5-1 to TRBJ2-1; 9 nucleotides line up with TRBD2. Germline lookup yields CDR1 SGHRS and CDR2 YFSETQ. V trimming: 0 bases; J trimming: 0 bases; junction bases outside the gene matches: 4. The CDR3 has 17 amino acids.